A single sample is the source of the 20 T cell receptor beta chains below, sequenced in a study of post-analysis software for immune sequencing data (dated by TCRdb to the mid-2010s). These TCRs' antigens remain unknown. The library relied on PCR. Sequencing relied on an Illumina HiSeq 2500. To reduce PCR and sequencing biases, unique molecular identifiers were incorporated into the TCR beta cDNA libraries. TCRdb redid the processing of the public reads, applying fastp at Q25 and MiXCR, and retained in-frame beta chains. Each CDR3 protein gets just one entry, which takes the most common genes and DNA from the rows behind it. The sample contains 600,000 to 750,000 distinct CDR3 sequences, roughly three fifths of them found a single time. The ten largest clones take up approximately 11% of the sample. What the work shows at the level of the full study, not this receptor alone: Significantly higher frequencies in patients than in controls were found for about five TRBV segments, including TRBV5-6, TRBV5-1 and TRBV20-1.

Input material: blood. The receptors were sampled from a girl aged 2-15 years with multiple sclerosis.

The J gene is TRBJ2-7, the V gene TRBV20-1; 7 bases are shared with TRBD2. Germline assignment: CDR1 DFQATT and CDR2 SNEGSKA (reference sequence). The CDR3 is 15 residues long. The V segment lost 0 bases and the J segment 4 bases; nucleotides outside the gene matches: 9. For the CDR3, the DNA is TGCAGTGCTAGAGATTTAACCCGGGAGGCGTACGAGCAGTACTTC. Amino acid sequence: CSARDLTREAYEQYF.

CDR3 protein: CASSPIVGQGLGNEQFF. The CDR3 bases are TGTGCCAGCAGTCCGATAGTGGGACAGGGTCTGGGCAATGAGCAGTTCTTC. This chain links TRBV12-3 or TRBV12-4 with TRBJ2-1; 9 bases are shared with TRBD1. Trimming removed 5 bases from V and 6 bases from J; junction bases left unmatched: 14. The CDR3 extends over 17 amino acids.

The chain is built from TRBV20-1 and TRBJ2-1; D may be TRBD1 (5 bases). Germline V gene data show CDR1 as DFQATT and CDR2 as SNEGSKA (reference sequence). Between the trimmed V and J ends, which lost 2 bases and 5 bases, there was a span of 16 bases. The CDR3 has 15 amino acids. The CDR3 is CSARSWTIPDNEQFF. CDR3 DNA sequence: TGCAGTGCTAGATCGTGGACAATACCCGACAATGAGCAGTTCTTC.

Comment on this clonotype: One junction end does not reproduce the germline sequence, and a read error may be involved. The V and J genes are TRBV9 and TRBJ2-5; 9 bases line up with TRBD2. This CDR3 spans 20 amino acids. Germline CDR1 and CDR2: SGDLS and YYNGEE. The CDR3 region is CASSVAASAGGLLYQETQYF. The CDR3 coding sequence is TGTGCCAGCAGTGTAGCCGCTAGCGCGGGGGGGCTGCTCTATCAAGAGACCCAGTACTTC.

This clonotype was recorded once. The chain recombines TRBV15 with TRBJ2-5; tentatively, D is TRBD1 or TRBD2 (6 bases each). The CDR3 is made up of 17 amino acids. Trimming removed 3 bases at V and 5 bases at J, with 22 bases between. Germline CDR1 reads LNHNV; CDR2 reads YYDKDF (reference sequence). The CDR3: CATSRRESGGFRETQYF. The CDR3 DNA reads TGTGCCACCAGCAGGCGCGAGTCCGGGGGCTTTCGGGAGACCCAGTACTTC.

The chain recombines TRBV7-9 with TRBJ2-7; TRBD2 matches 8 bases. Germline V CDR1 and CDR2: SEHNR, FQNEAQ (reference sequence). This CDR3 contains 15 residues. Unmatched junction bases numbered 12, after V lost 4 bases and J lost 7 bases. This CDR3 is CASSSRPGGLREQYF. CDR3 sequence (DNA): TGTGCCAGCAGCTCCCGGCCGGGGGGGTTAAGAGAGCAGTACTTC.

The chain employs TRBV3-1 and TRBJ2-5; 8 bases map to TRBD2. Germline-derived CDR1 and CDR2 are LGHDT and YNNKEL (reference sequence). V was clipped by 2 bases and J by 6 bases; unmatched bases: 14. The CDR3 is made up of 17 amino acids. CDR3 sequence (DNA): TGTGCCAGCAGCCAAAGTCCCCCGGGACTAGGAACACAGACCCAGTACTTC. Translating gives CASSQSPPGLGTQTQYF.

The chain has TRBV29-1 and TRBJ1-5, with 7 bases aligning to TRBD1. Per germline, CDR1 SQVTM and CDR2 ANQGSEA. V lost 7 bases and J lost 3; bases outside the gene matches: 15. This CDR3 is 16 amino acids long. The chain's CDR3 is CSGNQTQGVVNQPQHF. In nucleotides, the CDR3 is TGCAGCGGGAACCAAACGCAGGGGGTGGTCAATCAGCCCCAGCATTTT.

With respect to this clonotype: A much larger clonotype is one base distant, so this may be a read error. V is TRBV9 and J is TRBJ2-3; D is unclear. The V end was cut by 0 bases, the J end by 2 bases, with 4 bases between. The germline gives CDR1 SGDLS, CDR2 YYNGEE. The CDR3 sequence is 13 residues long. This CDR3 reads CASSVGVTDTQYF. CDR3 DNA sequence: TGTGCCAGCAGCGTAGGGGTCACAGATACGCAGTATTTT.

The chain links TRBV10-3 to TRBJ2-5; a possible D gene is TRBD2 (6 bases). The length of the CDR3 is 13 residues. Trimming removed 11 bases at V and 1 base at J, with 14 bases between. Germline V gene lookup returns CDR1 ENHRY and CDR2 SYGVKD. This CDR3 reads CASEGDSQETQYF. The CDR3 DNA follows: TGTGCCTCGGAGGGCGACTCCCAAGAGACCCAGTACTTC.

J is TRBJ2-6 and V is TRBV20-1, with 7 positions matching TRBD1. Losses at the gene ends were 5 bases for V and 4 bases for J; bases not matched to a gene: 5. Germline CDR1 is DFQATT and CDR2 is SNEGSKA (reference sequence). The CDR3 extends over 14 amino acids. The CDR3 DNA sequence: TGCAGTGCTCCTACAGGGGCAGGGGCCAACGTCCTGACTTTC. Encoded protein: CSAPTGAGANVLTF.

This clonotype has only one observation. The rearrangement links TRBV10-2 to TRBJ2-7, with TRBD2 as a possible D gene (5 bases). The J call may be mistaken, given a closer DNA end match to TRBJ2-5. The CDR3 consists of 13 residues. The germline gives CDR1 WSHSY, CDR2 SAAADI. The CDR3, as DNA: TGCGCCAGCAGAGATACTAGTATGGAGACCCAGTACTTC. Translated: CASRDTSMETQYF.

The table lists this clonotype with a few counts. The chain carries TRBV7-8 and TRBJ2-1, with 11 positions matching TRBD1. CDR1 is SGHVS, CDR2 FQNEAQ, per germline. The V gene end was trimmed by 5 bases and the J gene end by 3 bases; junction bases not matched to a gene: 6. The CDR3 runs 16 residues. The CDR3 here is CASSPPGTGGYNEQFF. The CDR3 coding sequence is TGTGCCAGCAGCCCCCCTGGGACAGGGGGCTACAATGAGCAGTTCTTC.

CDR3 bases: TGTGCCAGCAGCTTATTCCGCCTGGGGGGAGAAGCTTTCTTT. As protein: CASSLFRLGGEAFF. V gene TRBV13 combines with J gene TRBJ1-1; D perhaps matches TRBD1 (5 bases). This CDR3 is 14 amino acids long. V was pared by 2 bases and J by 8 bases, with 15 bases between. Germline-derived CDR1 and CDR2 are PRHDT and FYEKMQ (reference sequence).

This clonotype turned up a few times. V and J are TRBV29-1 and TRBJ2-1; 7 bases fit TRBD1. Germline trimming cut 4 bases from V and 8 bases from J; bases unmatched to any gene: 17. CDR3 length equals 16 residues. CDR1 SQVTM and CDR2 ANQGSEA come from the germline V gene. The DNA for the CDR3 is TGCAGCGTTGCCCGCACAACGATAACAGGGGCGGATGAGCAGTTCTTC. Amino acid sequence: CSVARTTITGADEQFF.

This chain links TRBV29-1 with TRBJ1-1; maybe TRBD1 (5 bases). Germline CDR1 is SQVTM and CDR2 is ANQGSEA. V gave up 1 base and J gave up 7 bases, with 10 bases separating them. This CDR3 region has 12 residues. DNA for the CDR3: TGCAGCGTTGAAGTGGGGGTAGGTGAAGCTTTCTTT. Encoded protein: CSVEVGVGEAFF.

This clonotype was observed a handful of times. V is TRBV12-3 or TRBV12-4 and J is TRBJ2-5; D gene ambiguous. CDR3 length equals 14 residues. Trimming took off 2 bases at V and 1 base at J, with 8 bases between the two ends. This CDR3 is CASSLSKIQETQYF. The CDR3 region has the DNA TGTGCCAGCAGTTTAAGTAAGATCCAAGAGACCCAGTACTTC.

The J gene is TRBJ1-1, the V gene TRBV5-5; D remains ambiguous. Germline V CDR1 and CDR2: SGHKS, YYEKEE (reference sequence). V was shortened by 7 bases and J by 0 bases, with 13 bases between the two germline ends. This CDR3 spans 14 amino acids. CDR3 in DNA: TGTGCCAGCTCCCCGGGCCCCATGAACACTGAAGCTTTCTTT. Protein sequence: CASSPGPMNTEAFF.

This rearrangement joins TRBV6-1 to TRBJ2-5, with TRBD2 matching 10 bases. Per the germline V gene, CDR1 is MNHNS and CDR2 is SASEGT. CDR3 length equals 17 residues. J gave up 6 bases and V 5 bases, and 15 bases lay outside the gene matches. The CDR3 DNA reads TGTGCCAGCAGTCCTGGATTTACTAGCGGGGCCGCAAAGACCCAGTACTTC. This sequence encodes CASSPGFTSGAAKTQYF.

This chain connects TRBV12-3 or TRBV12-4 to TRBJ1-1; D is possibly TRBD1 (5 bases). V was clipped by 7 bases and J by 2 bases, with 14 bases between them. The CDR3 is 14 amino acids. The CDR3 DNA sequence: TGTGCCAGCACAGAAAGAGACAGTAACACTGAAGCTTTCTTT. As protein: CASTERDSNTEAFF.